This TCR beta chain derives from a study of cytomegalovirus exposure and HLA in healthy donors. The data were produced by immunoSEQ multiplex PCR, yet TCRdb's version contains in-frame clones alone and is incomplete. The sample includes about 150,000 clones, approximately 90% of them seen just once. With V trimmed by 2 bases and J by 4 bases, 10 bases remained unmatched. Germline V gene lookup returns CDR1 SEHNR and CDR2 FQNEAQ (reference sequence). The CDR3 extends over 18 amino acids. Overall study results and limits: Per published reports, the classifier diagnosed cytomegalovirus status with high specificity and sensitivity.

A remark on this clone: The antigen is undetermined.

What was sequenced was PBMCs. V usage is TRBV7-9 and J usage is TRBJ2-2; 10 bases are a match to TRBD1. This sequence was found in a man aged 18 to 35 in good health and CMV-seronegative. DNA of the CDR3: TGTGCCAGCAGCTTATGCCGCGGGACAGGGGCCTGCACCGGGGAGCTGTTTTTT. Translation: CASSLCRGTGACTGELFF.